The 11 T cell receptor beta chains reported below all come from one sample, sequenced in a study of T cells after yellow fever vaccination. TCRdb ran MiXCR on the 5' RACE reads and lists one entry per CDR3 protein. Among 300,000 to 400,000 distinct CDR3 sequences listed, 3% to 4.5% were seen once. The sequenced sample was PBMCs, obtained 5 days after the yellow fever booster vaccination. These TCRs come from a young man who received the YFV17D yellow fever vaccine.

In this sample, this clonotype turned up a few times. The rearrangement uses TRBV5-1 and TRBJ2-1, with D uncertain. The CDR3 contains 18 residues. CDR1 is SGHRS and CDR2 is YFSETQ in the germline V gene. Trimming removed 2 bases at V and 0 bases at J, with 18 bases between. The CDR3 DNA sequence: TGCGCCAGCAGCTTTTTCCCCTCACGTCCCAACTCCTACAATGAGCAGTTCTTC. It specifies CASSFFPSRPNSYNEQFF.

The chain couples TRBV18 to TRBJ2-5; the D gene could be TRBD1 or TRBD2 (5 bases each). V lost 4 bases, J lost 4 bases, and 16 bases lay in between. This CDR3 has 15 amino acids. Germline CDR1 KGHSH, CDR2 LQKENI. As DNA, the CDR3 is TGTGCCAGCTCACTCAATAGAGAGGGGCGAGAGACCCAGTACTTC. Protein: CASSLNREGRETQYF.

This clonotype showed up many times. This chain's CDR3 is CASQGGSPLHF. CDR3 DNA: TGTGCCAGTCAAGGGGGTTCACCCCTCCACTTT. The chain uses TRBV12-3 or TRBV12-4 and TRBJ1-6, with D possibly being TRBD1 (6 bases). The CDR3 has 11 residues. V lost 9 bases to trimming and J lost 9 bases, with 9 bases between them.

Ten or more counts support this clonotype. The chain uses TRBV12-3 or TRBV12-4 and TRBJ2-2; D may be TRBD1 or TRBD2 (5 bases each). V was trimmed by 6 bases and J by 4 bases, leaving 18 bases between them. CDR3 length: 16 residues. The chain's CDR3 is CASRPRDGIFTGELFF. In nucleotides, the CDR3 is TGTGCCAGCAGGCCCAGGGACGGTATTTTCACCGGGGAGCTGTTTTTT.

V usage is TRBV20-1 and J usage is TRBJ2-7; D call uncertain. The germline V gene has CDR1 DFQATT and CDR2 SNEGSKA (reference sequence). V was shortened by 5 bases and J by 2 bases, with 13 bases between the two germline ends. CDR3 size: 13 residues. The CDR3 here is CSAPGRVPYEQYV. The CDR3 nucleotides are TGCAGTGCTCCCGGAAGGGTGCCCTACGAGCAGTACGTC.

This clonotype was seen only a few times. The rearrangement uses TRBV10-3 and TRBJ1-3; D is ambiguous. The germline CDR1 and CDR2 sequences are ENHRY and SYGVKD. This CDR3 contains 13 residues. The V and J ends lost 6 bases and 1 base respectively, with 7 bases between them. CDR3 coding DNA: TGTGCCATCAGCCCTACTTCTGGAAACACCATATATTTT. The encoded protein is CAISPTSGNTIYF.

This clonotype was counted only a few times. The chain recombines TRBV24-1 with TRBJ1-2; D is undetermined. Per germline, CDR1 KGHDR and CDR2 SFDVKD. The length of the CDR3 is 11 residues. The ends were cut back, 4 bases at V and 4 bases at J, with 3 bases in the middle. CDR3 sequence (DNA): TGTGCCACCAGTGACGTCTATGGCTACACCTTC. Amino acid sequence: CATSDVYGYTF.

This clonotype was recorded a few times. The CDR3 DNA follows: TGCAGCGCTGCCCTGGTTGAGCAGTTCTTC. Translation: CSAALVEQFF. The chain has TRBV29-1 and TRBJ2-1, with unresolved D. Looked up from germline, CDR1 is SQVTM and CDR2 is ANQGSEA. The CDR3 length is 10 residues. Trimming left V 7 bases short and J 9 bases short, with 10 bases between.

The rearrangement links TRBV5-1 to TRBJ2-6; D perhaps matches TRBD2 (6 bases). The CDR3 runs to 16 residues. Trimming removed 2 bases from V and 2 bases from J, with 11 bases in between. Germline CDR1 and CDR2: SGHRS and YFSETQ. The chain's CDR3 is CASSFGGKAGANVLTF. CDR3 coding DNA: TGCGCCAGCAGCTTCGGGGGAAAGGCTGGGGCCAACGTCCTGACTTTC.

The sample holds many counts of this clonotype. The V gene is TRBV5-1, the J gene TRBJ2-4, with 14 bases matching TRBD2. V trimming: 3 bases; J trimming: 6 bases; junction bases outside the gene matches: 17. This CDR3 region has 20 residues. CDR1 and CDR2 (germline): SGHRS, YFSETQ. As DNA, the CDR3 is TGCGCCAGCAGCTGGAAGAATCCGGGACTAGCGGGGGCCCGAGGAAACATTCAGTACTTC. It is translated as CASSWKNPGLAGARGNIQYF. The complete variable domain, with remaining parts taken from reference TRBV5-1 and TRBJ2-4, reads KAGVTQTPRYLIKTRGQQVTLSCSPISGHRSVSWYQQTPGQGLQFLFEYFSETQRNKGNFPGRFSGRQFSNSRSEMNVSTLELGDSALYLCASSWKNPGLAGARGNIQYFGAGTRLSVL.

This clonotype was seen a handful of times. The rearrangement links TRBV20-1 to TRBJ1-5; 7 bases map to TRBD1. This CDR3 is 16 amino acids long. The germline V gene encodes CDR1 DFQATT and CDR2 SNEGSKA (reference sequence). After removal of 3 bases from V and 0 bases from J, the junction contained 8 bases not matched to a gene. The CDR3: CSARRAGGYSNQPQHF. The CDR3 bases are TGCAGTGCTAGGCGGGCAGGGGGGTATAGCAATCAGCCCCAGCATTTT.